This T cell receptor beta chain was obtained from a study of T cells after yellow fever vaccination. Study-level points and caveats: Researchers cautioned that FACS-sorted repertoires could harbor abundant clonotypes contaminating from the bulk population.

At least ten counts were recorded for this clonotype. Template switching with 5'RACE generated the TCR cDNA and added a universal primer site and UMIs. TCRdb redid the calling of the 5' RACE reads with MiXCR, one entry per CDR3 protein. The sample yields 80,000 to 100,000 distinct CDR3 sequences, approximately 8.4% seen once. This sample comprised CD8+ T cells not binding an NS4B(214-222) dextramer, sorted from PBMCs, obtained roughly 15 days after the first yellow fever vaccination. The origin of this receptor is a man between 18 and 35 years old who received the YFV17D yellow fever vaccine.

The chain's CDR3 is CASSPAGANTGELFF. CDR3 nucleotide sequence: TGTGCCAGCAGCCCTGCGGGGGCGAACACCGGGGAGCTGTTTTTT. The V and J genes are TRBV6-1 and TRBJ2-2; 7 nucleotides align to TRBD2. From germline, CDR1 is MNHNS and CDR2 SASEGT. The CDR3 runs 15 residues. The junction had 4 bases not matched to a gene; V was cut back by 6 bases and J by 0 bases.